Here is one TCR beta chain with its context. Its matching antigen is unknown. Each CDR3 protein gets one entry after TCRdb re-called the 5' RACE reads with MiXCR. The data show about 190,000 distinct CDR3 sequences, around 15% seen once. This specimen belongs to a study of identical twins. The CDR3 totals 14 residues. The V and J ends lost 7 bases and 0 bases respectively, with 12 bases between them. Broader study findings: Twins' surplus sharing was weaker for beta out-of-frame sequences. Modelling underestimated the level of out-of-frame TCR alpha sharing observed in monozygotic twins.

These data also featured in a second study, about T cells expressing NK-cell markers.

The rearrangement links TRBV12-3 or TRBV12-4 to TRBJ2-5; either TRBD1 or TRBD2 may supply D (5 bases each). The source is a woman younger than 35 in good health. The sample taken for sequencing was CD8+ T cells sorted from blood. The DNA for the CDR3 is TGTGCCAGCACCGGGACCTCCGACCAAGAGACCCAGTACTTC. Translation gives CASTGTSDQETQYF.